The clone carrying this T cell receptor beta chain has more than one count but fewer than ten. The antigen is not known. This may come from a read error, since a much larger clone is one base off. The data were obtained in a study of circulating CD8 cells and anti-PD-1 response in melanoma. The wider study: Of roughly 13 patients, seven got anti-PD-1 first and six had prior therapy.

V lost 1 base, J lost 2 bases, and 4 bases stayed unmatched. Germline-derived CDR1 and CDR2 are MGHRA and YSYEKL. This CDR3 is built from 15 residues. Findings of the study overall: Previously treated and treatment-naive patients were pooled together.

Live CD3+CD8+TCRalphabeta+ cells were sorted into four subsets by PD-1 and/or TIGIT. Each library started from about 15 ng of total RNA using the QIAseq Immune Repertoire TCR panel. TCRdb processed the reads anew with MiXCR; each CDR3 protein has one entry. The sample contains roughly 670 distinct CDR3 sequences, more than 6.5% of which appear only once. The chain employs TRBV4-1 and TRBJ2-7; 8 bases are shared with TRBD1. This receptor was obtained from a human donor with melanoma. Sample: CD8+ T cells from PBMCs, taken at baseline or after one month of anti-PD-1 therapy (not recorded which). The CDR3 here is CASSQGQGNAYEQYF. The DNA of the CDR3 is TGCGCCAGCAGCCAAGGACAGGGGAATGCCTACGAGCAGTACTTC.